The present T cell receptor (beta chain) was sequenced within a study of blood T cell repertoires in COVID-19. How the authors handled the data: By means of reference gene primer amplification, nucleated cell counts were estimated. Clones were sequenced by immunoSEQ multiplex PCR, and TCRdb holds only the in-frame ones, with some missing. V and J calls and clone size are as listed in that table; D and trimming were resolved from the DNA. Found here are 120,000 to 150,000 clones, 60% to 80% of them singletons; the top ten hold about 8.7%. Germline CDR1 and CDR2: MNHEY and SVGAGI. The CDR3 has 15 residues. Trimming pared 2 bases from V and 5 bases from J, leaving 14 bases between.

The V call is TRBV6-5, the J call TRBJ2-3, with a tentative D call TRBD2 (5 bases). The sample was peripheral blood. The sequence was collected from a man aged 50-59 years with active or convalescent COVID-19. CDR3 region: CASSYEYGEIDTQYF. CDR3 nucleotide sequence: TGTGCCAGCAGTTACGAATATGGGGAGATAGATACGCAGTATTTT.